These 29 T cell receptor beta chains share one sample of origin, sequenced in a study of control samples from healthy donors and cancer patients. TCRdb's table, derived via immunoSEQ multiplex PCR, lists solely in-frame clones and lacks some. The clone table shows roughly 190,000 clones, with the ten largest holding about 2.2%. Sequencing was done on a sample of blood. These receptors were obtained from a woman aged 30 to 39 in good health.

A remark on this clone: One end of the junction is discordant with germline, which a read error may explain. The CDR3 protein is CASNLMGINQPQHF. Here the CDR3 DNA reads TGTGCCAGTAATTTGATGGGGATAAATCAACCCCAGCATTTT. V and J are TRBV19 and TRBJ1-5, with no clear D. Germline lookup yields CDR1 LNHDA and CDR2 SQIVND (reference sequence). The CDR3 totals 14 residues.

The chain employs TRBV27 and TRBJ2-7; 9 bases fit TRBD1. Trimming at V came to 5 bases and at J to 10 bases, leaving 15 bases not matched to a gene. The CDR3 has 15 amino acids. From germline, CDR1 is MNHEY and CDR2 SMNVEV (reference sequence). The CDR3 is CASSTIFTGGREQYF. The CDR3 DNA reads as TGTGCCAGCAGTACGATATTCACAGGGGGCAGGGAACAGTACTTC.

This sequence joins TRBV27 and TRBJ1-5, with TRBD1 matching 8 bases. J lost 2 bases, V lost 4 bases, and 4 bases had no gene match. Germline V lookup: CDR1 MNHEY, CDR2 SMNVEV (reference sequence). The CDR3 has 15 residues. CDR3 amino acids: CASSSLGQGNQPQHF. The DNA of the CDR3 is TGTGCCAGCAGTTCACTGGGACAGGGCAATCAGCCCCAGCATTTT.

The chain carries TRBV5-1 and TRBJ1-5; TRBD1 might be the D (6 bases). Germline assignment: CDR1 SGHRS and CDR2 YFSETQ. V was clipped by 5 bases and J by 4 bases, with 13 bases between them. CDR3 length equals 14 residues. CDR3 sequence (DNA): TGCGCCAGCAGTCCCACAGGGCTGAATCAGCCCCAGCATTTT. As protein: CASSPTGLNQPQHF.

This chain joins TRBV5-1 and TRBJ2-7; the D gene is possibly TRBD1 (6 bases). V was trimmed by 1 base and J by 6 bases, leaving 17 bases between them. CDR3 length: 15 amino acids. Looked up from germline, CDR1 is SGHRS and CDR2 is YFSETQ. CDR3 in amino acids: CASSLRAGAGGEQYF. For the CDR3, the DNA is TGCGCCAGCAGCTTGCGCGCAGGGGCGGGTGGCGAGCAGTACTTC.

The chain has TRBV21-1 and TRBJ1-2. TRBV21-1 is a recognized pseudogene. CDR3 length: 15 amino acids. CDR3 coding DNA: TGTGCCAGCAGCAAACCTTCTCAGCGGGTGGGGGGCTACACCTTC. Its translation: CASSKPSQRVGGYTF.

This chain links TRBV10-3 with TRBJ1-5, with D hard to call. From germline, CDR1 is ENHRY and CDR2 SYGVKD. The CDR3 covers 12 residues. The V end was cut by 4 bases, the J end by 5 bases, with 6 bases between. CDR3 loop: CAISGRDQPQHF. As DNA, the CDR3 is TGTGCCATCAGTGGGCGGGATCAGCCCCAGCATTTT.

V gene TRBV19 combines with J gene TRBJ2-3, with D unresolved. Trimming pared 4 bases from V and 0 bases from J, leaving 11 bases between. The CDR3 runs 15 residues. CDR1 is LNHDA, CDR2 SQIVND, per germline (reference sequence). The CDR3 nucleotides are TGTGCCAGTAGTAATCGTGGCCTGAGCACAGATACGCAGTATTTT. Its protein is CASSNRGLSTDTQYF.

This chain joins TRBV18 and TRBJ1-1, with D possibly matching TRBD1 (6 bases). CDR1 is KGHSH, CDR2 LQKENI, per germline. CDR3 size: 17 residues. V was pared by 2 bases and J by 3 bases, with 19 bases between. The CDR3 DNA sequence: TGTGCCAGCTCACCAGTCGGGCAGGGGAGGGGGTACACTGAAGCTTTCTTT. Translation gives CASSPVGQGRGYTEAFF. Supplemented by reference TRBV18 and TRBJ1-1, the full variable domain reads NAGVMQNPRHLVRRRGQEARLRCSPMKGHSHVYWYRQLPEEGLKFMVYLQKENIIDESGMPKERFSAEFPKEGPSILRIQQVVRGDSAAYFCASSPVGQGRGYTEAFFGQGTRLTVV.

The V call is TRBV5-1, the J call TRBJ2-3, with a tentative D call TRBD1 (6 bases). The CDR3 is 15 amino acids. Germline V CDR1 and CDR2: SGHRS, YFSETQ. V shed 5 bases and J shed 1 base, with 14 bases lying between them. In DNA form, the CDR3 reads TGCGCCAGCAGTTTTGGTGGACAGCGCACAGATACGCAGTATTTT. The encoded protein is CASSFGGQRTDTQYF. Full variable domain (missing parts from reference TRBV5-1 and TRBJ2-3): KAGVTQTPRYLIKTRGQQVTLSCSPISGHRSVSWYQQTPGQGLQFLFEYFSETQRNKGNFPGRFSGRQFSNSRSEMNVSTLELGDSALYLCASSFGGQRTDTQYFGPGTRLTVL.

The chain combines TRBV30 with TRBJ1-2; D gene uncertain. The CDR3 contains 13 residues. Germline V CDR1 and CDR2: GTSNPN, SVGIG (reference sequence). V shed 4 bases and J shed 1 base, with 10 bases lying between them. For the CDR3, the DNA is TGTGCCTGGACGCCTCGGGGTAACTATGGCTACACCTTC. This translates into CAWTPRGNYGYTF.

The J gene is TRBJ2-2, the V gene TRBV10-3; 9 bases agree with TRBD2. The V gene's germline CDR1 is ENHRY and CDR2 SYGVKD. Trimming at V came to 3 bases and at J to 6 bases, leaving 11 bases not matched to a gene. This CDR3 has 17 amino acids. The CDR3 nucleotides read TGTGCCATCAGTGACGGAGCGGCGGGGGGGCTAGCCGGGGAGCTGTTTTTT. Amino acids: CAISDGAAGGLAGELFF.

The chain links TRBV7-2 to TRBJ1-5; TRBD1 agrees at 8 bases. The germline V gene encodes CDR1 SGHTA and CDR2 FQGNSA. The CDR3 is made up of 15 amino acids. Unmatched junction bases numbered 5, after V lost 2 bases and J lost 5 bases. CDR3 in amino acids: CASSLTDREDQPQHF. DNA for the CDR3: TGTGCCAGCAGCTTAACGGACAGGGAGGATCAGCCCCAGCATTTT.

The chain links TRBV7-2 to TRBJ1-3, with TRBD1 matching over 7 bases. Germline V CDR1 and CDR2: SGHTA, FQGNSA. The length of the CDR3 is 14 residues. Trimming took 4 bases from V and 9 from J; bases not matched to a gene: 9. The CDR3 DNA reads TGTGCCAGCAGCTCGACAGGGAGGATGGCCACCATATATTTT. Its translation: CASSSTGRMATIYF.

The rearrangement uses TRBV14 and TRBJ1-4, with D unclear. CDR1 and CDR2 from the germline V gene are SGHDN and FVKESK. The CDR3 spans 14 residues. The V and J ends lost 4 bases and 4 bases respectively, with 10 bases between them. CDR3 in amino acids: CASSLTGSNEKLFF. CDR3 bases: TGTGCCAGCAGCCTGACTGGGAGTAATGAAAAACTGTTTTTT.

The chain employs TRBV5-5 and TRBJ2-3, with TRBD2 as a possible D gene (6 bases). The germline V and J ends were trimmed by 4 bases and 2 bases, with 14 bases remaining between them. In germline, CDR1 is SGHKS, CDR2 YYEKEE (reference sequence). This CDR3 has 15 amino acids. The CDR3 is CASSLSWGDTDTQYF. For the CDR3, the DNA is TGTGCCAGCAGCCTTTCTTGGGGGGACACAGATACGCAGTATTTT.

J is TRBJ1-1 and V is TRBV29-1, with 7 bases identical to TRBD1. J was trimmed by 5 bases and V by 4 bases; bases with no gene match: 13. The CDR3 runs 15 residues. Germline CDR1 is SQVTM and CDR2 is ANQGSEA. In DNA, the CDR3 is TGCAGCGTTGCCAGCCGACAGGCCAGGGGGACTGAAGCTTTCTTT. As protein: CSVASRQARGTEAFF.

The chain joins TRBV18 to TRBJ2-5; weak D call: TRBD2 (6 bases). V lost 8 bases to trimming and J lost 2 bases, with 12 bases between them. This CDR3 comprises 13 residues. CDR1 KGHSH and CDR2 LQKENI come from the germline V gene. This chain's CDR3 is CASARDSQETQYF. CDR3 nucleotide sequence: TGTGCCAGCGCCCGGGACTCACAAGAGACCCAGTACTTC. Combining the CDR3 with reference TRBV18 and TRBJ2-5 gives the whole variable domain NAGVMQNPRHLVRRRGQEARLRCSPMKGHSHVYWYRQLPEEGLKFMVYLQKENIIDESGMPKERFSAEFPKEGPSILRIQQVVRGDSAAYFCASARDSQETQYFGPGTRLLVL.

The chain has TRBV6-5 and TRBJ2-5; TRBD1 might be the D (5 bases). Per germline, CDR1 MNHEY and CDR2 SVGAGI. The CDR3 runs to 14 residues. The ends were cut back, 7 bases at V and 1 base at J, with 13 bases in the middle. The CDR3 DNA reads TGTGCCAGCAAGACAACAGGATTCCAAGAGACCCAGTACTTC. It specifies CASKTTGFQETQYF.

J is TRBJ1-3 and V is TRBV29-1; a weak D match, TRBD1 (6 bases). Trimming removed 6 bases from V and 3 bases from J, with 12 bases in between. This CDR3 contains 13 residues. In germline, CDR1 is SQVTM, CDR2 ANQGSEA. The CDR3 DNA follows: TGCAGCGTCGGAGGGGGATATGGAAACACCATATATTTT. Translation gives CSVGGGYGNTIYF. Full variable domain (missing parts from reference TRBV29-1 and TRBJ1-3): SAVISQKPSRDICQRGTSLTIQCQVDSQVTMMFWYRQQPGQSLTLIATANQGSEATYESGFVIDKFPISRPNLTFSTLTVSNMSPEDSSIYLCSVGGGYGNTIYFGEGSWLTVV.

This chain connects TRBV7-9 to TRBJ1-3; tentative D call: TRBD1 (6 bases). Germline V lookup: CDR1 SEHNR, CDR2 FQNEAQ (reference sequence). The CDR3 contains 14 residues. The V end lost 5 bases, the J end lost 3 bases, and 11 bases lay between the germline ends. DNA for the CDR3: TGTGCCAGCAGCCGCGCAGGGGTTGGAAACACCATATATTTT. It is translated as CASSRAGVGNTIYF.

V is TRBV28 and J is TRBJ1-1, with D tentatively TRBD1 (6 bases). The length of the CDR3 is 14 residues. Per the germline V gene, CDR1 is MDHEN and CDR2 is SYDVKM. V was pared by 6 bases and J by 4 bases, with 15 bases between. The CDR3 DNA reads TGTGCCAGCAGAATTGGGGGCAGTTCCACTGAAGCTTTCTTT. It specifies CASRIGGSSTEAFF.

J is TRBJ2-6 and V is TRBV5-1, with D tentatively TRBD1 (5 bases). The V end lost 0 bases, the J end lost 2 bases, and 6 bases lay between the germline ends. The CDR3 runs to 15 residues. Germline CDR1 and CDR2: SGHRS and YFSETQ. The CDR3 spells CASSLEGPGANVLTF. The CDR3 DNA reads TGCGCCAGCAGCTTGGAGGGGCCTGGGGCCAACGTCCTGACTTTC.

The chain uses TRBV5-1 and TRBJ2-5; tentatively, D is TRBD1 or TRBD2 (6 bases each). The CDR3 spans 16 residues. Germline assignment: CDR1 SGHRS and CDR2 YFSETQ. V lost 1 base, J lost 1 base, and 14 bases lay in between. Here the CDR3 DNA reads TGCGCCAGCAGCTTGTGGGGGGCGGGGACCCAAGAGACCCAGTACTTC. Protein: CASSLWGAGTQETQYF.

The J gene is TRBJ1-5, the V gene TRBV5-8; weak D call: TRBD1 (5 bases). The length of the CDR3 is 14 residues. Per germline, CDR1 SGHTS and CDR2 YDEGEE. The V gene lost 2 bases and the J gene lost 3 bases, with 9 bases spanning the gap. CDR3 region: CASSFQGDNQPQHF. CDR3 DNA sequence: TGTGCCAGCAGCTTTCAAGGGGACAATCAGCCCCAGCATTTT.

V gene TRBV28 combines with J gene TRBJ1-6; D gene ambiguous. V was trimmed by 2 bases and J by 13 bases, leaving 9 bases between them. CDR3 size: 12 residues. CDR1 MDHEN and CDR2 SYDVKM come from the germline V gene. The CDR3 loop is CASSLHQRPLHF. As DNA, the CDR3 is TGTGCCAGCAGTTTACACCAGCGGCCCCTCCACTTT.

The V and J genes are TRBV6-5 and TRBJ2-4; D is unclear. The CDR3 extends over 13 amino acids. The germline V gene encodes CDR1 MNHEY and CDR2 SVGAGI. Trimming removed 6 bases from V and 0 bases from J, with 6 bases in between. CDR3 region: CASRSVAKNIQYF. The CDR3 DNA sequence: TGTGCCAGCAGGTCCGTAGCCAAAAACATTCAGTACTTC.

The chain uses TRBV4-2 and TRBJ1-3; 7 nucleotides line up with TRBD1. The CDR3 runs to 16 residues. The ends lost 0 bases at V and 4 bases at J; junction bases unmatched: 6. Looked up from germline, CDR1 is LGHNA and CDR2 is YNFKEQ. The CDR3 here is CASSQDNRGSGNTIYF. Written as DNA, the CDR3 is TGTGCCAGCAGCCAAGATAACAGGGGTTCCGGAAACACCATATATTTT.

The chain couples TRBV7-6 to TRBJ1-4; D is undetermined. Between the trimmed V and J ends, which lost 11 bases and 8 bases, there was a span of 21 bases. The length of the CDR3 is 14 residues. CDR1 SGHVS and CDR2 FNYEAQ come from the germline V gene. The CDR3, as DNA: TGTGCCCAGCAGGTCCGGGAGGAAGGGGAAAAACTGTTTTTT. This sequence encodes CAQQVREEGEKLFF.